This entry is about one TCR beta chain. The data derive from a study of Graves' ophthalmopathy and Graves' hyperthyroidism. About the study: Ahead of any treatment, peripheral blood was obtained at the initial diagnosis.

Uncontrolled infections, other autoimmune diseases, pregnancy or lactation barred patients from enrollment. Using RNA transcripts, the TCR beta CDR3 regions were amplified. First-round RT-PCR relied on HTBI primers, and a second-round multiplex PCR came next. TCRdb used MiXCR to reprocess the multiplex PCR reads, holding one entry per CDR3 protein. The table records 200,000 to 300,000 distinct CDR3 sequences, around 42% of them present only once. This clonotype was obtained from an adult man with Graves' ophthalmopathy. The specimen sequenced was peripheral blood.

CDR3 nucleotides: TGCAGTGCTCCGGGGGGCAGGGGGACCGGGGAGCTGTTTTTT. Translated, it gives CSAPGGRGTGELFF. This chain uses TRBV20-1 with TRBJ2-2; D possibly matches TRBD1 or TRBD2 (7 bases each). This CDR3 has 14 amino acids. V lost 5 bases to trimming and J lost 5 bases, with 15 bases between them. Per germline, CDR1 DFQATT and CDR2 SNEGSKA (reference sequence).